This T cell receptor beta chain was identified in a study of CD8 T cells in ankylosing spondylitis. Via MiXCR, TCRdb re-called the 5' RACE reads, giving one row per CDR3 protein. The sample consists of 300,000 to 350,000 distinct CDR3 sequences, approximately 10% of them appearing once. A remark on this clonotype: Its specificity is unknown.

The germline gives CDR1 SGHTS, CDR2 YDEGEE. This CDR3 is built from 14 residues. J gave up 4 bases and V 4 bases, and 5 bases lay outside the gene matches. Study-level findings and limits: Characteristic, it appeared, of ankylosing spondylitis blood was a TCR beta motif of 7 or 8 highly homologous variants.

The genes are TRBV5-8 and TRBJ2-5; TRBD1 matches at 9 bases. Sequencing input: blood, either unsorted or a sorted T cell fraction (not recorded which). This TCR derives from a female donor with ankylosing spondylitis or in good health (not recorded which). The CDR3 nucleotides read TGTGCCAGCAGCCAGGACAGGGGAAGAGAGACCCAGTACTTC. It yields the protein CASSQDRGRETQYF.